These T cell receptor beta chains were read from a single sample in a study of T cell responses to AZD1222 COVID-19 vaccine. Method: immunoSEQ multiplex PCR; TCRdb's copy keeps in-frame clones and lacks some. Of over 100,000 clones in the sample, roughly nine tenths are singletons; the top ten hold approximately 3.1%. The sequenced sample was peripheral blood, obtained on day 0 of AZD1222 vaccination. The receptors here all came from an adult in good health. CDR3s include the opening cysteine and the closing phenylalanine or tryptophan. A D gene is named only where the DNA matches it firmly. The size field is filled for only some rows; it gives once, few, many or a size class.

V gene,D gene,clone size,J gene,CDR3 DNA,CDR3 protein
TRBV9,TRBD2,NA,TRBJ2-1,TGTGCCAGCAGCTCGGGAGGGCGCCCTTCTGGTAATGAGCAGTTCTTC,CASSSGGRPSGNEQFF
TRBV11-2,TRBD1,once,TRBJ1-1,TGTGCCAGCAGCTTAACTCAGACAGGGAGAGGGACTGAAGCTTTCTTT,CASSLTQTGRGTEAFF
TRBV6-4,NA,NA,TRBJ1-2,TGTGCCAGCAGTGTGGACGGCTATGGCTACACCTTC,CASSVDGYGYTF
TRBV19,TRBD1,NA,TRBJ1-4,TGTGCCAGTAGTCCTACAGGGGGGACTAATGAAAAACTGTTTTTT,CASSPTGGTNEKLFF
TRBV16,TRBD1,NA,TRBJ1-2,TGTGCCAGCAGCCAAGGGACAGGCCTTAACTATGGCTACACCTTC,CASSQGTGLNYGYTF
TRBV21-1,NA,NA,TRBJ1-6,TGTGCCAGCAGCAAATGGGGGAGACAGGGAAATTCACCCCTCCACTTT,CASSKWGRQGNSPLHF
TRBV18,NA,NA,TRBJ1-6,TGTGCCAGCTCATTAACAGGGAGCTCCTATAATTCACCCCTCCACTTT,CASSLTGSSYNSPLHF
TRBV27,TRBD2,NA,TRBJ2-3,TGTGCCAGCAGTTTCCCTCCCTTGGGACTAGCGGGAGGCCCCGCCACAGATACGCAGTATTTT,CASSFPPLGLAGGPATDTQYF
TRBV27,NA,NA,TRBJ2-3,TGTGCCAGCAGCCGCGGGGATACGCAGTATTTT,CASSRGDTQYF
TRBV5-5,TRBD2,NA,TRBJ2-1,TGTGCCAGCAGCAGACTAGCGGGTTCCTACAATGAGCAGTTCTTC,CASSRLAGSYNEQFF
TRBV15,NA,NA,TRBJ2-2,TGTGCCACCAGCAGGAAAGGGGGGGCAGGCACCGGGGAGCTGTTTTTT,CATSRKGGAGTGELFF
TRBV6-6,TRBD1,NA,TRBJ2-7,TGTGCCAGCAGCCCCGTCCGGACAGGGAGCTCCTACGAGCAGTACTTC,CASSPVRTGSSYEQYF
TRBV18,NA,once,TRBJ1-3,TGTGCCAGCTCACCACTACCGCCCACGGAGCTCCACTCTGGAAACACCATATATTTT,CASSPLPPTELHSGNTIYF
TRBV3-1/TRBV3-2,NA,NA,TRBJ2-7,TGTGCCAGCAGCCAAGGGAGGGCGCTCTTACAGCAGTACTTC,CASSQGRALLQQYF
TRBV7-2,TRBD1,NA,TRBJ1-4,TGTGCCAGCAGCTTACCCGGGACAGGGAATGAAAAACTGTTTTTT,CASSLPGTGNEKLFF
TRBV12-5,NA,medium-sized,TRBJ2-1,TGTGCTAGTGCCTTGAGTGGGGTTGGGTACAATGAGCAGTTCTTC,CASALSGVGYNEQFF
TRBV30,TRBD1,NA,TRBJ1-1,TGTGCCTGGAATGGAATAGGGACAGGGGGCGCGCGGAACACTGAAGCTTTCTTT,CAWNGIGTGGARNTEAFF
TRBV1,NA,NA,TRBJ1-6,TGCACCAGCAGCCAAGGAGAAAGGGGTGGAAATTCACCCCTCCACTTT,CTSSQGERGGNSPLHF
TRBV19,NA,NA,TRBJ2-7,TGTGCCAGTAGTCCCAGGGTAGGAGCCGGTAACTACGAGCAGTACTTC,CASSPRVGAGNYEQYF
TRBV7-8,NA,once,TRBJ2-7,TGTGCCAGCAGCCTTTCGGACGAGCAGTACTTC,CASSLSDEQYF
TRBV29-1,NA,NA,TRBJ1-2,TGCAGCGTTGAAAGGGGTGAACACTATGGCTACACCTTC,CSVERGEHYGYTF
TRBV6-2/TRBV6-3,TRBD1,NA,TRBJ2-7,TGTGCCAGCAGTTACTCACTCGACAGGGGGGACTACGAGCAGTACTTC,CASSYSLDRGDYEQYF
TRBV5-5,TRBD1,NA,TRBJ1-6,TGTGCCAGCACCCCCTCCCTAGGGGGCGGCTCCTATAATTCACCCCTCCACTTT,CASTPSLGGGSYNSPLHF
TRBV28,NA,NA,TRBJ1-3,TGTGCCAGCAGTTTAACTCGGGTCTCCGGAAACACCATATATTTT,CASSLTRVSGNTIYF
TRBV5-1,TRBD2,NA,TRBJ2-3,TGCGCCAGCAGCGACCTAGCGGGGGACACAGATACGCAGTATTTT,CASSDLAGDTDTQYF
TRBV11-3,NA,NA,TRBJ1-1,TGTGCCAGCAGCTTAAGGAACACTGAAGCTTTCTTT,CASSLRNTEAFF
TRBV27,NA,NA,TRBJ1-2,TGTGCCAGCAGGACCGGAGGGGGATCCGGCTACACCTTC,CASRTGGGSGYTF
TRBV3-1/TRBV3-2,NA,NA,TRBJ1-2,TGTGCCAGCAGCCAAGGAATAGGGGCGGGATACGGCTACACCTTC,CASSQGIGAGYGYTF
TRBV3-1/TRBV3-2,NA,once,TRBJ1-1,TGTGCCAGCAGCCAGATAGGGGCCAAGAACACTGAAGCTTTCTTT,CASSQIGAKNTEAFF
TRBV19,NA,NA,TRBJ1-6,TGTGCCTCCCGACCGCAGTCGGCTAGACCCCTCCACTTT,CASRPQSARPLHF
TRBV4-1,TRBD1,NA,TRBJ1-2,TGCGCCAGCAGCCAAGATGATCAGGGGGCTAAAGGCTACACCTTC,CASSQDDQGAKGYTF
TRBV25-1,NA,NA,TRBJ2-7,TGTGCCAGCAGGGCCGTTGGGAGGTCCTACGAGCAGTACTTC,CASRAVGRSYEQYF
TRBV11-2,TRBD1,NA,TRBJ2-7,TGTGCCAGCAGCGCCTGGACAGGGGGCAACGAGCAGTACTTC,CASSAWTGGNEQYF
TRBV29-1,NA,NA,TRBJ1-3,TGCAGCGCCCCAGCGGGGCCGAGTGGAAACACCATATATTTT,CSAPAGPSGNTIYF
TRBV2,NA,once,TRBJ1-1,TGTGCCAGGGGAACAGGGAGCCCTGAAGCTTTCTTT,CARGTGSPEAFF
TRBV19,NA,NA,TRBJ2-6,TGTGCCAGTAGTATGGGGTCTGGGGCCAACGTCCTGACTTTC,CASSMGSGANVLTF
TRBV25-1,NA,NA,TRBJ2-2,TGTGCCAGCAGTGAATACCAGGGGAGGGGTTCCGGGGAGCTGTTTTTT,CASSEYQGRGSGELFF
TRBV6-5,TRBD1,NA,TRBJ1-1,TGTGCCAGCAGCCACAGGGGATGGACTGAAGCTTTCTTT,CASSHRGWTEAFF
TRBV4-2,NA,NA,TRBJ2-3,TGTGCCAGCAGCCAAGATGGAGATACGCAGTATTTT,CASSQDGDTQYF
TRBV28,NA,NA,TRBJ1-1,TGTGCCAGCAGTTTAGGTATGGGTAACACTGAAGCTTTCTTT,CASSLGMGNTEAFF
TRBV11-2,NA,NA,TRBJ2-1,TGTGCCAGCAGCTTAGATTCGGCGAGGTATGAGCAGTTCTTC,CASSLDSARYEQFF
TRBV6-5,NA,NA,TRBJ1-6,TGTGCCAGCATAGCCAGGCCGGGCTATAATTCACCCCTCCACTTT,CASIARPGYNSPLHF
TRBV27,NA,NA,TRBJ1-5,TGTGCCAGCAGTGACGACAGGAGGAATCAGCCCCAGCATTTT,CASSDDRRNQPQHF
TRBV7-8,TRBD2,NA,TRBJ2-7,TGTGCCAGCAGCTTAGAAGCGGGAGGATTGTACGAGCAGTACTTC,CASSLEAGGLYEQYF
TRBV15,NA,NA,TRBJ1-3,TGTGCCACCAGCAGAGGCCAGAACTCTGGAAACACCATATATTTT,CATSRGQNSGNTIYF
TRBV6-5,NA,NA,TRBJ1-1,TGTGCCAGCAGAGAGCAGGGCATGAACACTGAAGCTTTCTTT,CASREQGMNTEAFF
TRBV5-1,TRBD1,NA,TRBJ1-4,TGCGCCAGCAGCCCCGGGACAGCCGGAGATGAAAAACTGTTTTTT,CASSPGTAGDEKLFF
TRBV19,NA,NA,TRBJ2-1,TGTGCCAGTAGTTCCCTCGGGGTTGGGGAGAGTGAGCAGTTCTTC,CASSSLGVGESEQFF
TRBV5-1,NA,once,TRBJ2-7,TGCGCCAGCAGCCCCTCGGGACTTCCTTACGAGCAGTACTTC,CASSPSGLPYEQYF